The following is a TCR beta chain sequence with its context. Only a few counts were recorded for this clone. This receptor's antigen is unknown. No base quality values were provided; no much bigger clone lies one nucleotide off. This record belongs to a study of somatic mutations in T cells in chronic GVHD (dated by TCRdb to about 2020). For sorting, staining was done with anti-CD3, anti-CD4, anti-CD8 and a Vbeta20 antibody from the IOTest Beta Mark kit on a FACSAria III, reaching purity above 98%. Peripheral blood was drawn into sodium heparin tubes, and mononuclear cells were separated by Ficoll-Paque PLUS density gradient centrifugation. CD4+ Vbeta20+, CD4+ Vbeta20-, and CD8+ T cell fractions were FACS-sorted before TCRbeta deep sequencing. Genomic DNA was isolated and then used for the TCRbeta deep sequencing. The immunoSEQ assay, provided as a commercial service, was used for TCRbeta CDR3 sequencing and initial data processing. In the paper's pipeline: IMGT was used to annotate V, D, J genes, while reads were demultiplexed, adapter and primer sequences were stripped out, and similar clones were merged through frequency-ratio clustering. Imported from immuneACCESS, the table was reduced by TCRdb to in-frame sequences with V and J called. These copies leave out some clones; in studies compared against another copy, an unresolved V gene accounts for under half, and the cause of the remainder is not known. The V and J calls and the clone size are those of that table, but D and trimming were determined from the DNA. In this sample the table shows some 13,000 clones, roughly 78% of which occur a single time. Together, the top ten hold approximately 30% of the sample.

Taken from cysteine to phenylalanine, the CDR3 has 11 residues. The read is trimmed to its CDR3 DNA, 33 bases read in frame from base 1. V lost 4 bases and J lost 5 bases; the stretch between them is 3 bases long. In the germline V gene, CDR1 corresponds to SGHNT and CDR2 to YENEEA. This TCR was sampled from a male patient aged 50 to 59 with chronic graft-versus-host disease. Some T cells may be donor cells from the graft after a transplant. Recombination connected TRBV11-3 to TRBJ2-1; the D gene assignment is ambiguous. Sequencing input: Vbeta20-negative CD4+ T cells from blood. The sample's cell subset or site label, in plain terms: CD4+ T cells sorted as TCR Vbeta20 negative by flow cytometry. The DNA reads as follows: TGTGCCAGCAGCTCAGACAATGAGCAGTTCTTC. This sequence encodes CASSSDNEQFF.